These 9 T cell receptor beta chains were sequenced from one sample in a study of CXCR3-negative and CXCR3-positive naive CD8 T cells. Via 5' RACE with UMI labels, TRB cDNA libraries were prepared. With the 5' RACE reads reprocessed, TCRdb shows one record per CDR3 protein and no DNA. The sample data list about 63,000 distinct CDR3 sequences. These TCRs are of unknown antigen specificity. Study conclusions and caveats: The TRB CDR3s that CXCR3-positive naive cells carried were more hydrophobic than those of CXCR3-negative naive cells.

The sample consisted of naive CXCR3+ CD8+ T cells from blood. Subset indicated: CD45RO-CCR7+CD27+CD95- naive CD8+ T cells expressing CXCR3 (TNR3+). These receptors came from a human donor in good health. Some clones in this sample may be carry-over from other donors' samples.

The rearrangement joins TRBV6-2 or TRBV6-3 to TRBJ2-7; no DNA is available, so the TRBD2 call from TCRdb remains unchecked. This CDR3 has 14 residues. CDR1 is MNHEY, CDR2 SVGEGT, per germline. The CDR3 loop reads CASSTWRGEYEQYF.

The CDR3 loop reads CSAMGQNSYEQYF. The rearrangement uses TRBV29-1 and TRBJ2-7; TCRdb designates TRBD1, a call that cannot be tested without DNA. This CDR3 comprises 13 residues. CDR1 and CDR2 (germline): SQVTM, ANQGSEA.

J is TRBJ2-7 and V is TRBV29-1. The CDR3 has 11 amino acids. Germline CDR1 SQVTM, CDR2 ANQGSEA. The CDR3 region is CSVDQWGEQYF.

The chain carries TRBV12-3 or TRBV12-4 and TRBJ1-5. This CDR3 is built from 13 residues. CDR3 amino acids: CASSLGINQPQHF.

V gene TRBV29-1 combines with J gene TRBJ2-5; no DNA is available, so the TRBD1 call from TCRdb remains unchecked. Germline V gene data show CDR1 as SQVTM and CDR2 as ANQGSEA. The CDR3 covers 14 residues. The CDR3 is CSVEMRLTGETQYF. Supplemented by reference TRBV29-1 and TRBJ2-5, the full variable domain reads SAVISQKPSRDICQRGTSLTIQCQVDSQVTMMFWYRQQPGQSLTLIATANQGSEATYESGFVIDKFPISRPNLTFSTLTVSNMSPEDSSIYLCSVEMRLTGETQYFGPGTRLLVL.

The chain couples TRBV11-2 to TRBJ2-3; as DNA is missing, the TRBD1 call by TCRdb cannot be tested. Germline V lookup: CDR1 SGHAT, CDR2 FQNNGV. The CDR3 is 13 amino acids. CDR3 loop: CASSLGRTHTQYF.

The chain combines TRBV7-9 with TRBJ2-3; TCRdb calls TRBD2, which cannot be checked without DNA. This CDR3 has 17 residues. CDR1 is SEHNR, CDR2 FQNEAQ, per germline (reference sequence). CDR3 sequence: CASSLAPGLVQADTQYF. The whole variable domain, filled in from reference TRBV7-9 and TRBJ2-3, reads DTGVSQNPRHKITKRGQNVTFRCDPISEHNRLYWYRQTLGQGPEFLTYFQNEAQLEKSRLLSDRFSAERPKGSFSTLEIQRTEQGDSAMYLCASSLAPGLVQADTQYFGPGTRLTVL.

CDR3 protein: CASSLEGDNGSPLHF. V usage is TRBV5-1 and J usage is TRBJ1-6; as DNA is missing, the TRBD1 call by TCRdb cannot be tested. The CDR3 is made up of 15 amino acids. The germline V gene encodes CDR1 SGHRS and CDR2 YFSETQ. Full variable domain (remainder filled in from reference TRBV5-1 and TRBJ1-6): KAGVTQTPRYLIKTRGQQVTLSCSPISGHRSVSWYQQTPGQGLQFLFEYFSETQRNKGNFPGRFSGRQFSNSRSEMNVSTLELGDSALYLCASSLEGDNGSPLHFGNGTRLTVT.

The V gene is TRBV20-1, the J gene TRBJ2-7; the D gene TCRdb calls, TRBD2, cannot be checked with no DNA. Germline CDR1 and CDR2: DFQATT and SNEGSKA (reference sequence). The CDR3 runs to 15 residues. The CDR3 region is CSARDGGLAAYEQYF.